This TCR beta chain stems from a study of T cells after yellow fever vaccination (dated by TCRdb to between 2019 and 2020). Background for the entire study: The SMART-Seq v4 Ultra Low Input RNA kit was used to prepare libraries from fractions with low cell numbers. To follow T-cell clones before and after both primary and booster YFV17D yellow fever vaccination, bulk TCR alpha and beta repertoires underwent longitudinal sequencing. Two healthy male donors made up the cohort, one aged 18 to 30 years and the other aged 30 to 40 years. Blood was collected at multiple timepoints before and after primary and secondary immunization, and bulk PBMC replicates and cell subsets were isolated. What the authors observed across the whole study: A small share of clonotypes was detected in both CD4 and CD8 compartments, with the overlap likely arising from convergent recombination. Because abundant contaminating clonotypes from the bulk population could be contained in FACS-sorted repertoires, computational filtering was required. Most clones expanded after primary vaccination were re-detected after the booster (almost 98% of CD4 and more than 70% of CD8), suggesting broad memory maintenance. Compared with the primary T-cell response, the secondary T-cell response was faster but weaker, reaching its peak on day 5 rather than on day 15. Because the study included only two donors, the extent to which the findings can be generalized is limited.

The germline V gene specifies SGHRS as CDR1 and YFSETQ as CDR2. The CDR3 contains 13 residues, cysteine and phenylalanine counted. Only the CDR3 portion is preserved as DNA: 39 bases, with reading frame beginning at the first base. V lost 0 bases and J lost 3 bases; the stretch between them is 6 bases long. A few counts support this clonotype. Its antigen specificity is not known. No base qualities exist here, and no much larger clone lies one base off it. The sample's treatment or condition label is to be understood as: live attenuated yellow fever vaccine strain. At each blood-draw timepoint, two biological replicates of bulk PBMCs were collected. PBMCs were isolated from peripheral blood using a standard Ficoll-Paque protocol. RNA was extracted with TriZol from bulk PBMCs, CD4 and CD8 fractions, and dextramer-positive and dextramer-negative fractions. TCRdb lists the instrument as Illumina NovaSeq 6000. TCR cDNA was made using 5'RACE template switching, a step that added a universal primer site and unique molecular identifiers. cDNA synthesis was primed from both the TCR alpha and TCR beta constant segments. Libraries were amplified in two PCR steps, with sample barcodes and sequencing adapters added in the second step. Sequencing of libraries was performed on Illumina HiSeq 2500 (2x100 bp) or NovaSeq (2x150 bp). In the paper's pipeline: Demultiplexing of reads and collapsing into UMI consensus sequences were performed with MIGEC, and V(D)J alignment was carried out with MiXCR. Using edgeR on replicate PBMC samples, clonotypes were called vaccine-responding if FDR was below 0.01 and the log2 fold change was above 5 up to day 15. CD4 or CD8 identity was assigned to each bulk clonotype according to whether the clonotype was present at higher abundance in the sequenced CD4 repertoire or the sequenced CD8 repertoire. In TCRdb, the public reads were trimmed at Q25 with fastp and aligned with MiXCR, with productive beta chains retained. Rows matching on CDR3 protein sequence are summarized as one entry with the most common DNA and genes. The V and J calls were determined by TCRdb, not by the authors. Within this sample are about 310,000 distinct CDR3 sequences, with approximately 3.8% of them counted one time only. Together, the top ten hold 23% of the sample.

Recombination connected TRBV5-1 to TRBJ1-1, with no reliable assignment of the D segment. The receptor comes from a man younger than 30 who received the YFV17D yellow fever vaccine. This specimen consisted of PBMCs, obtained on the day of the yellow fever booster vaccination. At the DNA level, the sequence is TGCGCCAGCAGCTTGGCAGTGGACACTGAAGCTTTCTTT. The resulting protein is CASSLAVDTEAFF.